This T cell receptor beta chain was observed in a study of identifying expanded T cells in peripheral blood (dated by TCRdb to about 2019). Regarding the study in general: Technical replicates were generated by sequencing separate aliquots of the same genomic DNA pool, with four replicates compared pairwise.

Here is what the overall study found, with its caveats: The authors expected that biological variance in healthy repertoires might rise further over much longer intervals, such as months to years. The beta-binomial model significantly reduced the number of clones called differentially abundant and the false-positive rate across all healthy-donor time intervals. For all healthy donors, the variance in clone template counts between two-week samples rose significantly as total template count increased. About 1.1 differentially abundant clones were flagged by the binomial model between technical replicates, whereas about 16.4 and 19 were flagged over approximately two weeks and four weeks, respectively.

CDR1 and CDR2 are drawn from the germline V gene (reference sequence): LNHDA, SQIVND. From the cysteine up to the phenylalanine, the CDR3 has a length of 14 residues. Just the 42-base CDR3 DNA is kept, in frame starting at base 1. V trim: 3 bases; J trim: 1 base; unmatched bases: 2. No immune events, such as infections, were documented for the healthy donors during the collection period. Healthy-donor blood repertoires served as a training cohort to calibrate time-dependent variance in a beta-binomial model of T-cell clone differential abundance. The training cohort included around 10 healthy donors, of whom 3 were female and 7 were male. The donors were between roughly 29 and 65 years old, with an average age of around 42 years. Whole blood was collected from each healthy donor at three time points spaced about 2 weeks apart and obtained from a commercial supplier. For immunosequencing, genomic DNA was extracted from unsorted whole blood.

TCRbeta CDR3 regions were profiled by bias-controlled multiplex PCR amplification of genomic DNA with the immunoSEQ Assay. Per the source publication's procedure: The absolute abundance of each unique TCRbeta CDR3 region was quantified after sequences were collapsed and filtered. Differential abundance was assessed using a binomial (Fisher-equivalent) model and a beta-binomial model in which time-dependent variance fitted from healthy donors was added. Clones with fewer than 5 combined templates were excluded, and clones with Benjamini-Hochberg FDR below 0.01 were called differentially abundant. The form v = (b*log(k)+a)^2 was used to model beta-binomial variance as a function of total template count across the two samples. Drawn from immuneACCESS, this table holds only the in-frame rearrangements with V and J called that TCRdb kept. Clones are partly lost; checked studies trace under half to an unresolved V gene and leave the rest unexplained. V and J calls and clone size are copied from that table; D and trimming were computed from the DNA. The sample records under 100,000 clones, 70% to 90% of which are singletons. 7.3% of the sample is taken by the ten largest.

Of note for this clone: What antigen it recognizes has not been identified. No quality values exist for individual bases; no much larger clone is one base distant.

Material: blood. The chain joins TRBV19 to TRBJ1-1, with TRBD1 matching 7 junction bases. The clonotype comes from a person aged 18-69 years in good health. The sequenced DNA is TGTGCCAGTAGTATGAGGGGGCCGAACACTGAAGCTTTCTTT. Its protein reads: CASSMRGPNTEAFF.